Listed below are T cell receptor beta chains from one sample, sequenced in a study of blood T cell repertoires in COVID-19. The table came from immunoSEQ multiplex PCR; TCRdb's copy has only in-frame clones and leaves some out. The sample records fewer than 180,000 clones, roughly nine tenths being singletons. Sequences were obtained from peripheral blood. The receptors derive from a woman aged 55-70 years with active or convalescent COVID-19. The CDR3 runs from the conserved cysteine through the conserved F or W. Each record gives: clone size, D gene, J gene, V gene, CDR3 DNA, CDR3 protein. The D gene is left open where the match is weak. Size tells how often a clone was seen (once, few, many) or the class of an expanded clone, and some rows leave it out.

size: .; D: .; J: TRBJ2-5; V: TRBV10-2; DNA: TGCGCCAGCAGTGAGACTCACCCAGGAACCCAGTACTTC; CDR3: CASSETHPGTQYF
size: .; D: TRBD1; J: TRBJ2-1; V: TRBV5-4; DNA: TGTGCCAGTAGACAGGGGAGCTCCTACAATGAGCAGTTCTTC; CDR3: CASRQGSSYNEQFF
size: .; D: .; J: TRBJ1-5; V: TRBV19; DNA: TGTGCCAGTAGTATGGGCTCACAAACGAACAATCAGCCCCAGCATTTT; CDR3: CASSMGSQTNNQPQHF
size: .; D: .; J: TRBJ2-4; V: TRBV2; DNA: TGTGCCAGCAGTGAAGCTAGACTACAGTACTTC; CDR3: CASSEARLQYF
size: once; D: TRBD2; J: TRBJ2-7; V: TRBV30; DNA: TGTGCCTGGAGCTCCCAGCTAGCGGGCGAGCAGTACTTC; CDR3: CAWSSQLAGEQYF
size: .; D: .; J: TRBJ1-1; V: TRBV18; DNA: TGTGCCAGCGAACCCGGGACACTGTCTGAAGCTTTCTTT; CDR3: CASEPGTLSEAFF
size: .; D: .; J: TRBJ2-7; V: TRBV11-2; DNA: TGTGCCAGCAGCTTAGATCTAGGCAGGCAGTACTTC; CDR3: CASSLDLGRQYF
size: .; D: .; J: TRBJ1-1; V: TRBV23-1; DNA: TGCGCCGGCAGTCAGGCTAGGAGGTCGGGCACTGAAGCTTTCTTT; CDR3: CAGSQARRSGTEAFF
size: .; D: TRBD1; J: TRBJ1-4; V: TRBV18; DNA: TGTGCCAGCTCAAGAGAACCGGGACAGGAAGAAAAACTGTTTTTT; CDR3: CASSREPGQEEKLFF
size: .; D: .; J: TRBJ1-6; V: TRBV6-4; DNA: TGTGCCAGCAGTGACGTGTGGGGCGGGAGTAATTCACCCCTCCACTTT; CDR3: CASSDVWGGSNSPLHF
size: .; D: .; J: TRBJ1-1; V: TRBV19; DNA: TGTGCCAGTACTACGACAGCGATCAACACTGAAGCTTTCTTT; CDR3: CASTTTAINTEAFF
size: .; D: TRBD1; J: TRBJ1-5; V: TRBV12-5; DNA: TGTGCTAGTGGTTTGGAGGGACAGGGTGGTCAGCCCCAGCATTTT; CDR3: CASGLEGQGGQPQHF
size: .; D: TRBD1; J: TRBJ1-5; V: TRBV12-5; DNA: TGTGCTAGTGGCTCCCACGAGGGACAGGGGCTGGATCAGCCCCAGCATTTT; CDR3: CASGSHEGQGLDQPQHF
size: .; D: TRBD1; J: TRBJ1-4; V: TRBV18; DNA: TGTGCCAGCTCAGAGGGGGCGGCTAATGAAAAACTGTTTTTT; CDR3: CASSEGAANEKLFF
size: .; D: .; J: TRBJ1-4; V: TRBV19; DNA: TGTGCCAGTAGTATGAACAGGGAGGGTGAAAAACTGTTTTTT; CDR3: CASSMNREGEKLFF
size: .; D: .; J: TRBJ1-1; V: TRBV18; DNA: TGTGCCAGCTCACCAGGGACTCTCAGCACTGAAGCTTTCTTT; CDR3: CASSPGTLSTEAFF
size: few; D: .; J: TRBJ1-6; V: TRBV4-3; DNA: TGCGCCAGCAGCCAAGATTCTCAGTCCTATTCACCCCTCCACTTT; CDR3: CASSQDSQSYSPLHF
size: .; D: .; J: TRBJ1-3; V: TRBV4-3; DNA: TGCGCCAGCAGCCAAGGCTACTCTGGAAACACCATATATTTT; CDR3: CASSQGYSGNTIYF
size: .; D: .; J: TRBJ1-3; V: TRBV11-2; DNA: TGTGCCAGCAGCTTAGCTGGGGGCGGCGGAAACACCATATATTTT; CDR3: CASSLAGGGGNTIYF
size: .; D: .; J: TRBJ1-5; V: TRBV6-5; DNA: TGTGCCAGCAGCTACACGCGCGGGGGGAATCAGCCCCAGCATTTT; CDR3: CASSYTRGGNQPQHF
size: .; D: .; J: TRBJ2-7; V: TRBV19; DNA: TGTGCCAGTAGTCACAGGGTGGCCTACGAGCAGTACTTC; CDR3: CASSHRVAYEQYF
size: .; D: TRBD2; J: TRBJ2-1; V: TRBV6-1; DNA: TGTGCCAGCAGTGAATGGGTGGGAGGGGATGAGCAGTTCTTC; CDR3: CASSEWVGGDEQFF
size: .; D: .; J: TRBJ1-4; V: TRBV7-9; DNA: TGTGCCAGCAGCCCCCCAGGGCAACCTGATGAAAAACTGTTTTTT; CDR3: CASSPPGQPDEKLFF
size: .; D: TRBD1; J: TRBJ1-4; V: TRBV6-5; DNA: TGTGCCAGCAGTTATGGACAGGCTAATGAAAAACTGTTTTTT; CDR3: CASSYGQANEKLFF
size: once; D: TRBD1; J: TRBJ2-1; V: TRBV5-1; DNA: TGCGCCAGCAGCTTGGGACAGGGCGGCAATGAGCAGTTCTTC; CDR3: CASSLGQGGNEQFF
size: .; D: .; J: TRBJ2-7; V: TRBV19; DNA: TGTGCCAGTAGTATCCTCCCAATCCGGGACTTAGGAATCTACGAGCAGTACTTC; CDR3: CASSILPIRDLGIYEQYF
size: .; D: TRBD2; J: TRBJ2-2; V: TRBV18; DNA: TGTGCCAGCTCACGACTAGCGGGGGGAGACACCGGGGAGCTGTTTTTT; CDR3: CASSRLAGGDTGELFF
size: .; D: .; J: TRBJ2-2; V: TRBV5-1; DNA: TGCGCCAGCAGCTCCCTTTCTGACACCGGGGAGCTGTTTTTT; CDR3: CASSSLSDTGELFF
size: .; D: .; J: TRBJ2-1; V: TRBV7-9; DNA: TGTGCCAGCAGCCCGGACAGTTATGAGCAGTTCTTC; CDR3: CASSPDSYEQFF
size: .; D: TRBD2; J: TRBJ2-3; V: TRBV29-1; DNA: TGCGCTTTGAGCGGGGGCACAGATACGCAGTATTTT; CDR3: CALSGGTDTQYF
size: .; D: TRBD1; J: TRBJ2-2; V: TRBV18; DNA: TGTGCCAGCTCAGGCGGGTGGACAGGCAACACCGGGGAGCTGTTTTTT; CDR3: CASSGGWTGNTGELFF
size: .; D: .; J: TRBJ1-3; V: TRBV6-2/TRBV6-3; DNA: TGTGCCAGCAGTAATCGGGACACGTACTCTGGAAACACCATATATTTT; CDR3: CASSNRDTYSGNTIYF
size: .; D: TRBD1; J: TRBJ1-3; V: TRBV7-2; DNA: TGTGCCAGCAGCTTAGATACAGGGGGCCGGAACACCATATATTTT; CDR3: CASSLDTGGRNTIYF
size: .; D: TRBD1; J: TRBJ2-1; V: TRBV18; DNA: TGTGCCAGCTCACCCTCGGACAGGGAAGGTGAGCAGTTCTTC; CDR3: CASSPSDREGEQFF
size: .; D: .; J: TRBJ2-1; V: TRBV11-3; DNA: TGTGCCAGCAGTCTTAACATCTACAATGAGCAGTTCTTC; CDR3: CASSLNIYNEQFF
size: .; D: .; J: TRBJ2-7; V: TRBV11-2; DNA: TGTGCCAGCAGCTCACCGAAACAGGGCGGGTCCCCCTACGAGCAGTACTTC; CDR3: CASSSPKQGGSPYEQYF
size: .; D: TRBD1; J: TRBJ1-2; V: TRBV6-5; DNA: TGTGCCAGCAGTTACTCCGAGACAGGGTATTATGGCTACACCTTC; CDR3: CASSYSETGYYGYTF
size: .; D: .; J: TRBJ2-3; V: TRBV24-1; DNA: TGTGCCACCAGTTCGCGGGGATCTAGCACAGATACGCAGTATTTT; CDR3: CATSSRGSSTDTQYF
size: .; D: TRBD2; J: TRBJ2-3; V: TRBV5-4; DNA: TGTGCCAGCAGCACGAGCGGGGGCCTGGGAGATACGCAGTATTTT; CDR3: CASSTSGGLGDTQYF
size: .; D: .; J: TRBJ2-1; V: TRBV13; DNA: TGTGCCAGCAGCTCCCGCCGAGCTCTGTACAATGAGCAGTTCTTC; CDR3: CASSSRRALYNEQFF
size: .; D: .; J: TRBJ2-5; V: TRBV30; DNA: TGTGCCTGGATGGCCCAAGAGACCCAGTACTTC; CDR3: CAWMAQETQYF
size: .; D: TRBD1; J: TRBJ2-7; V: TRBV29-1; DNA: TGCAGCGTTGCCCAGGGGGCCTCCTACGAGCAGTACTTC; CDR3: CSVAQGASYEQYF
size: .; D: TRBD1; J: TRBJ1-1; V: TRBV23-1; DNA: TGCGCCAGCAGTCCCCGGGTCAGGCCGGGACAGTCGAACACTGAAGCTTTCTTT; CDR3: CASSPRVRPGQSNTEAFF
size: .; D: .; J: TRBJ2-7; V: TRBV5-1; DNA: TGCGCCAGCAGCTTTTTACCGCAGGTGAACATTTACGAGCAGTACTTC; CDR3: CASSFLPQVNIYEQYF
size: .; D: .; J: TRBJ2-1; V: TRBV24-1; DNA: TGTGCCACCAGTGATACGGGAAGCAGCAACAATGAGCAGTTCTTC; CDR3: CATSDTGSSNNEQFF
size: .; D: .; J: TRBJ2-5; V: TRBV3-1/TRBV3-2; DNA: TGTGCCAGCAGCCGCCAAGTTGCGGGGAGGCAAGAGACCCAGTACTTC; CDR3: CASSRQVAGRQETQYF
size: .; D: .; J: TRBJ1-2; V: TRBV6-5; DNA: TGTGCCAGTTCTGGGGGGGGTCGGGGCTACACCTTC; CDR3: CASSGGGRGYTF
size: .; D: TRBD1; J: TRBJ2-2; V: TRBV5-1; DNA: TGCGCCAGCAGCGCACCGACAGGGGGGGAGCTGTTTTTT; CDR3: CASSAPTGGELFF
size: .; D: TRBD2; J: TRBJ2-5; V: TRBV18; DNA: TGTGCCACACGGACTAGCGGGGGTGAGACCCAGTACTTC; CDR3: CATRTSGGETQYF
size: .; D: .; J: TRBJ1-1; V: TRBV6-2/TRBV6-3; DNA: TGTGCCAGCAGTTATCAGGGGCGGGCAGCTTTCTTT; CDR3: CASSYQGRAAFF
size: .; D: TRBD1; J: TRBJ1-2; V: TRBV14; DNA: TGTGCCAGCAGCCAAGTTAGGACAGGGGAAGGCTACACCTTC; CDR3: CASSQVRTGEGYTF
size: .; D: TRBD2; J: TRBJ2-1; V: TRBV5-1; DNA: TGCGCCAGCAGCCGAGTGGCACTAGCGTCCTACAATGAGCAGTTCTTC; CDR3: CASSRVALASYNEQFF
size: .; D: .; J: TRBJ1-2; V: TRBV6-2/TRBV6-3; DNA: TGTGCCAGCAGTCCCGAGGACTACTATGGCTACACCTTC; CDR3: CASSPEDYYGYTF
size: .; D: .; J: TRBJ2-3; V: TRBV13; DNA: TGTGCCAGCAGCTTAGGAGGGGGATGGACAGATACGCAGTATTTT; CDR3: CASSLGGGWTDTQYF
size: .; D: TRBD2; J: TRBJ2-1; V: TRBV7-9; DNA: TGTGCCAGCAGCTCTAGCGGTCAACTCTCCTACAATGAGCAGTTCTTC; CDR3: CASSSSGQLSYNEQFF